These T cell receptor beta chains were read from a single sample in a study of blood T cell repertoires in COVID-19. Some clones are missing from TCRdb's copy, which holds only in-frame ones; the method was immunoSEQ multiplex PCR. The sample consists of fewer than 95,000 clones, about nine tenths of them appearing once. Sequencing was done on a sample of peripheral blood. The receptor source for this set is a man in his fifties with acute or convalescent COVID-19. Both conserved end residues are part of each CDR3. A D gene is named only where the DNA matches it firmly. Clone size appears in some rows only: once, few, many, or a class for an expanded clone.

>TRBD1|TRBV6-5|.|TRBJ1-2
TGTGCCAGCAGTTCCCCTGGACAGGGGAGTTATGGCTACACCTTC
CASSSPGQGSYGYTF
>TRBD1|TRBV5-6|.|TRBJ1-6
TGTGCCAGCAGCCGGACAGGGACCCTCATTAATTCACCCCTCCACTTT
CASSRTGTLINSPLHF
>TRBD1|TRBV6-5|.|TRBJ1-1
TGTGCCAGCAGGACGGACAGGGGAATGAACACTGAAGCTTTCTTT
CASRTDRGMNTEAFF
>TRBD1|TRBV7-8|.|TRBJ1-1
TGTGCCAGCAGCACCCAGACAGGGGGCACTGAAGCTTTCTTT
CASSTQTGGTEAFF
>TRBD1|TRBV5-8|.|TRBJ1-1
TGTGCCAGCAGCCTCTCATCCCGGGACAGGGCCCATAGGGCTTTCTTT
CASSLSSRDRAHRAFF
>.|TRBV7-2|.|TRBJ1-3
TGTGCCAGCCTGGCAGTCTCTGGAAACACCATATATTTT
CASLAVSGNTIYF
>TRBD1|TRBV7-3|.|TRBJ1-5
TGTGCCAGCAGCATACTTAGGACAGGAGGCCAGCCCCAGCATTTT
CASSILRTGGQPQHF
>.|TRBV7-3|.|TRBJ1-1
TGTGCCAGCAGCTTGACAGGTCGCACTGAAGCTTTCTTT
CASSLTGRTEAFF
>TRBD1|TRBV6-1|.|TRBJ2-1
TGTGCCAGCAGTGAGAGACAGGGGGCGCGAAACAATGAGCAGTTCTTC
CASSERQGARNNEQFF
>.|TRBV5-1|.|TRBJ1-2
TGCGCCAGCAGCTTGTTCGGCCAGGATGGCTACACCTTC
CASSLFGQDGYTF
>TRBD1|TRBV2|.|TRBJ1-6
TGTGCCAGCAATTTTTACAGGGGGAATTCACCCCTCCACTTT
CASNFYRGNSPLHF
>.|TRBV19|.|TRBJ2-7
TGTGCCAGTAGTATTGGTACAGCCTACGAGCAGTACTTC
CASSIGTAYEQYF
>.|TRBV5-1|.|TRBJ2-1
TGCGCCAGCAGTGGATTTACAGGTTACAATGAGCAGTTCTTC
CASSGFTGYNEQFF
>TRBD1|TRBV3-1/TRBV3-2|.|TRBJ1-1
TGTGCCAGCAGCCGACTGACAGGGATGAACACTGAAGCTTTCTTT
CASSRLTGMNTEAFF
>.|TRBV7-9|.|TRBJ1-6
TGTGCCAGCAGCTTAGACCGGAATTCACCCCTCCACTTT
CASSLDRNSPLHF
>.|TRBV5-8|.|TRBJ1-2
TGTGCCAGCAGCTTGAGAGGCGTCAACTATGGCTACACCTTC
CASSLRGVNYGYTF
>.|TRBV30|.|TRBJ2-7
TGTGCCTGGAGTGTAGACTACTACGAGCAGTACTTC
CAWSVDYYEQYF
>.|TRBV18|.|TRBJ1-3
TGTGCCAGCTCACCACCACAGGGAGTACGAAACACCATATATTTT
CASSPPQGVRNTIYF
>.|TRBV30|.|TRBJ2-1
TGTGCCTGGAAAAGGGGGGGTGAGCAGTTCTTC
CAWKRGGEQFF
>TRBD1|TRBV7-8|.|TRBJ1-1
TGTGCCAGCAGCATGACAGGGAAAACTGAAGCTTTCTTT
CASSMTGKTEAFF
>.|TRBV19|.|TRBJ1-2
TGTGCCAGTAGTAAACCCATCGCACGGGATAGAAACTATGGCTACACCTTC
CASSKPIARDRNYGYTF
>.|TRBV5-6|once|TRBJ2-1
TGTGCCAGCAGCTTGAGGACACTCGCCTACAATGAGCAGTTCTTC
CASSLRTLAYNEQFF
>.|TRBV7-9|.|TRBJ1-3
TGTGCCAGCAGCCCCGGGACAAACTCTGGAAACACCATATATTTT
CASSPGTNSGNTIYF
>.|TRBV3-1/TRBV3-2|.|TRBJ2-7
TGTGCCAGCAGCCAACTACGGGGTAGCCACGAGCAGTACTTC
CASSQLRGSHEQYF
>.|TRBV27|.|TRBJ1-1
TGTGCCAGCAGTTTATTCGGGGGCGGGGGCACTGAAGCTTTCTTT
CASSLFGGGGTEAFF
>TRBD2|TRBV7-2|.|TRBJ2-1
TGTGCCAGCAGCTTGTTAGGACTAGCGGGGGGGAGCTCCTACAATGAGCAGTTCTTC
CASSLLGLAGGSSYNEQFF
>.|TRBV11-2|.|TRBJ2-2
TGTGCCAGCCACGGTTCAAAGGGGGCGAACACCGGGGAGCTGTTTTTT
CASHGSKGANTGELFF
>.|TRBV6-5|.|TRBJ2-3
TGTGCCAGCAGCCCGGGAGCGAACGCAGATACGCAGTATTTT
CASSPGANADTQYF
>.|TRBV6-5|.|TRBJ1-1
TGTGCCAGCAGTCGGCAGGGTGCTAGTGAAGCTTTCTTT
CASSRQGASEAFF
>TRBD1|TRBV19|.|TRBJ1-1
TGTGCCAGTAGTCTCGGGACAGGGGGTTACACTGAAGCTTTCTTT
CASSLGTGGYTEAFF
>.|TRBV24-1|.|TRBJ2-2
TGTGCCACCAGTGACCCGACAGGAGGGAACACCGGGGAGCTGTTTTTT
CATSDPTGGNTGELFF
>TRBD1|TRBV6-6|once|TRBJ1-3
TGTGCCAGCAGAGCCGGGACAGGGAAATCTGGAAACACCATATATTTT
CASRAGTGKSGNTIYF
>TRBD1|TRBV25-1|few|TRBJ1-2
TGTGCCAGCAGGAGGGGACAGGGGAGCTATGGCTACACCTTC
CASRRGQGSYGYTF
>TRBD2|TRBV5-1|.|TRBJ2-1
TGCGCCAGCAGCTATCTAGCGGGGGGTTATGGAAGCTACAATGAGCAGTTCTTC
CASSYLAGGYGSYNEQFF
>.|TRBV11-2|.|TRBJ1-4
TGTGCCAGCAGCTTCCAGGCAACTAATGAAAAACTGTTTTTT
CASSFQATNEKLFF
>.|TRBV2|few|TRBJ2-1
TGTGCCAGCGGTCTAGCTTCATACAATGAGCAGTTCTTC
CASGLASYNEQFF
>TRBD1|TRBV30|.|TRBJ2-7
TGTGCCTGGAGACAGGGGGCGCGCTACGAGCAGTACTTC
CAWRQGARYEQYF
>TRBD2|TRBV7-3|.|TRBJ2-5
TGTGCCAGCAGCTTAAAACATAGCGGGGGAGAGACCCAGTACTTC
CASSLKHSGGETQYF
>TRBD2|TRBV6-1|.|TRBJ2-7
TGTGCCAGCAGTGAAGCCCGAGGGCGGGGGGGGAACGAGCAGTACTTC
CASSEARGRGGNEQYF
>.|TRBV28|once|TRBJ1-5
TGTGCCAGCAGTTCCCGACAGGGCAATCAGCCCCAGCATTTT
CASSSRQGNQPQHF
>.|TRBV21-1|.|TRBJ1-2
TGTGCCAGCAGCAACACCGGGACAGGGATAATACATGGCTACACCTTC
CASSNTGTGIIHGYTF
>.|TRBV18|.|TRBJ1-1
TGTGCCAGCTCACGATCGGGGAGCGACACTGAAGCTTTCTTT
CASSRSGSDTEAFF
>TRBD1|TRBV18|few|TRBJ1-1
TGTGCCAGCTCACCGGACACCGTAACAGGGGGCACTGAAGCTTTCTTT
CASSPDTVTGGTEAFF
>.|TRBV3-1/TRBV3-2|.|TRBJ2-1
TGTGCCAGCAGCCAGCAGCCGGGAGCCGGCAATGAGCAGTTCTTC
CASSQQPGAGNEQFF
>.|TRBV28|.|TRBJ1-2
TGTGCCACCACCAGGGGCAGGGAAGGGAGCTACACCTTC
CATTRGREGSYTF